A single sample gave rise to the 29 T cell receptor beta chains below, sequenced in a study of blood T cell repertoires in COVID-19. Measured with immunoSEQ multiplex PCR; TCRdb has only the in-frame clones, and not every one. This repertoire shows about 250,000 clones, 85% to 90% found once; its top ten account for roughly 1.7%. Sequencing input: PBMCs or T cells enriched from blood (not recorded which). These receptor sequences come from a woman in her forties or fifties who had recovered from COVID-19.

The chain is built from TRBV19 and TRBJ1-5; D gene unclear. The CDR3 has 16 residues. The ends were cut back, 5 bases at V and 6 bases at J, with 20 bases in the middle. Per germline, CDR1 LNHDA and CDR2 SQIVND (reference sequence). CDR3 protein: CASSPFLTRLAQPQHF. The CDR3 DNA reads TGTGCCAGTAGTCCATTCCTTACGAGGCTGGCTCAGCCCCAGCATTTT.

The sample holds many counts of this clone. The J gene is TRBJ2-7, the V gene TRBV28; TRBD1 aligns across 9 bases. V was pared by 5 bases and J by 4 bases, with 6 bases of the junction left unmatched. CDR1 MDHEN and CDR2 SYDVKM come from the germline V gene. The CDR3 is made up of 14 amino acids. The CDR3 bases are TGTGCCAGCAGTACAGGGGGCATCTTTTACGAGCAGTACTTC. Residues: CASSTGGIFYEQYF.

V usage is TRBV5-4 and J usage is TRBJ1-2, with D perhaps matching TRBD1 (6 bases). The germline gives CDR1 SGHNT, CDR2 YYREEE (reference sequence). The CDR3 extends over 13 amino acids. The V gene lost 0 bases and the J gene lost 4 bases, with 7 bases spanning the gap. Here the CDR3 reads CASSLVQGYGYTF. CDR3 bases: TGTGCCAGCAGCTTGGTACAGGGCTATGGCTACACCTTC.

The chain recombines TRBV29-1 with TRBJ2-1; 7 bases agree with TRBD2. Losses at the gene ends were 4 bases for V and 6 bases for J; bases not matched to a gene: 6. The length of the CDR3 is 13 residues. Germline V gives CDR1 SQVTM, CDR2 ANQGSEA. CDR3: CSVGGGLSNEQFF. In DNA form, the CDR3 reads TGCAGCGTTGGGGGGGGTTTGTCCAATGAGCAGTTCTTC.

V and J are TRBV10-3 and TRBJ2-4; 8 bases are a match to TRBD1. Losses at the gene ends were 4 bases for V and 5 bases for J; bases not matched to a gene: 7. The CDR3 has 15 amino acids. Germline V gene lookup returns CDR1 ENHRY and CDR2 SYGVKD. The CDR3 region is CAISVGQGGQNIQYF. The DNA for the CDR3 is TGTGCCATCAGTGTTGGACAGGGTGGACAAAACATTCAGTACTTC.

The chain combines TRBV5-5 with TRBJ1-2; D ambiguous. Trimming removed 1 base from V and 8 bases from J, with 15 bases in between. The CDR3 runs to 14 residues. Germline V gene data show CDR1 as SGHKS and CDR2 as YYEKEE (reference sequence). The CDR3 nucleotides read TGTGCCAGCAGCTTGAACGGGAAAGAGGTCGGCTACACCTTC. It yields the protein CASSLNGKEVGYTF.

The gene calls are TRBV5-4 and TRBJ2-1; 8 nucleotides match TRBD1. The CDR3 has 14 amino acids. V trimming: 4 bases; J trimming: 7 bases; junction bases outside the gene matches: 7. Germline CDR1 is SGHNT and CDR2 is YYREEE (reference sequence). This CDR3 is CASSSRQGRNEQFF. The CDR3 DNA reads TGTGCCAGCAGCAGTAGACAGGGGAGGAATGAGCAGTTCTTC.

The V gene is TRBV6-2 or TRBV6-3, the J gene TRBJ2-5, with 12 bases identical to TRBD2. Germline lookup yields CDR1 MNHEY and CDR2 SVGEGT. The CDR3 loop spans 19 amino acids. Losses at the gene ends were 2 bases for V and 1 base for J; bases not matched to a gene: 11. The CDR3 region has the DNA TGTGCCAGCAGTTACGGTAGCCCCCGACTAGCGGGAGCCCAAGAGACCCAGTACTTC. It codes for CASSYGSPRLAGAQETQYF.

This clone was picked up a small number of times. The chain joins TRBV10-1 to TRBJ1-5; D perhaps matches TRBD1 (6 bases). The CDR3 spans 18 residues. V lost 2 bases and J lost 4, with 21 bases in between. CDR1 is WNHNN, CDR2 SYGVQD, per germline (reference sequence). In DNA, the CDR3 is TGCGCCAGCAGTGAGATTGGGAGGGGGGCAGGGATTAATCAGCCCCAGCATTTT. Its translation is CASSEIGRGAGINQPQHF.

The CDR3 spells CAWTQGAVGNTIYF. The CDR3 DNA reads TGTGCCTGGACGCAGGGGGCGGTGGGAAACACCATATATTTT. The chain is built from TRBV30 and TRBJ1-3; 8 nucleotides match TRBD1. The CDR3 is 14 amino acids. V dropped 4 bases and J dropped 4; count of bases not matched to a gene: 6. CDR1 and CDR2 from the germline V gene are GTSNPN and SVGIG (reference sequence).

The CDR3 protein is CASSYRRGNTGELFF. The CDR3 region has the DNA TGTGCCAGCAGTTATCGCAGGGGGAACACCGGGGAGCTGTTTTTT. This sequence joins TRBV27 and TRBJ2-2, with a tentative D call TRBD1 (6 bases). Trimming took off 4 bases at V and 1 base at J, with 10 bases between the two ends. Germline lookup yields CDR1 MNHEY and CDR2 SMNVEV (reference sequence). The CDR3 sequence is 15 residues long.

The chain recombines TRBV27 with TRBJ2-3, with 9 positions matching TRBD1. CDR3 length: 14 residues. CDR1 is MNHEY, CDR2 SMNVEV, per germline (reference sequence). V was clipped by 5 bases and J by 6 bases; unmatched bases: 6. CDR3 in DNA: TGTGCCAGCAGTGAGACAGGGGGGAGGGATACGCAGTATTTT. It codes for CASSETGGRDTQYF.

The chain uses TRBV4-2 and TRBJ1-1; D gene unclear. V was cut by 0 bases and J by 5 bases, with 7 bases left in between. Germline V gene sequence: CDR1 LGHNA, CDR2 YNFKEQ. The CDR3 spans 13 residues. The CDR3 loop is CASSQEAETEAFF. CDR3 bases: TGTGCCAGCAGCCAAGAGGCGGAGACTGAAGCTTTCTTT.

The J gene is TRBJ2-1, the V gene TRBV4-3, with 11 bases matching TRBD2. From germline, CDR1 is LGHNA and CDR2 YSLEER. The CDR3 loop spans 14 amino acids. The J segment lost 7 bases and the V segment lost 4 bases, leaving 3 bases of the junction unmatched. CDR3 sequence: CASSLAGGPNEQFF. The CDR3 region has the DNA TGCGCCAGCAGCCTAGCGGGAGGGCCGAATGAGCAGTTCTTC.

V and J are TRBV18 and TRBJ1-1; D is unresolved. Trimming stripped 4 bases from V and 0 bases from J, with 9 bases between. CDR3 size: 14 residues. Germline CDR1 is KGHSH and CDR2 is LQKENI. CDR3 region: CASSLLPVNTEAFF. The CDR3 nucleotides read TGTGCCAGCTCACTCCTCCCAGTGAACACTGAAGCTTTCTTT.

V usage is TRBV28 and J usage is TRBJ2-3, with TRBD2 as a possible D gene (6 bases). CDR1 is MDHEN, CDR2 SYDVKM, per germline. This CDR3 spans 15 amino acids. Trimming shortened V by 3 bases and J by 1 base, and 11 bases separated the two germline ends. The CDR3 sequence: CASSLGGMGTDTQYF. The CDR3 coding sequence is TGTGCCAGCAGTTTGGGCGGGATGGGCACAGATACGCAGTATTTT.

The chain combines TRBV19 with TRBJ2-7, with D possibly matching TRBD1 (5 bases). The CDR3 spans 12 residues. The germline V and J ends were trimmed by 4 bases and 6 bases, with 10 bases remaining between them. Germline loops: CDR1 LNHDA, CDR2 SQIVND (reference sequence). CDR3 residues: CASSSRAREQYF. The CDR3, as DNA: TGTGCCAGTAGTAGCAGGGCCCGCGAGCAGTACTTC.

The chain is built from TRBV13 and TRBJ2-7; D is unresolved. V lost 5 bases and J 0 bases, leaving 14 bases between the germline ends. CDR1 PRHDT and CDR2 FYEKMQ come from the germline V gene (reference sequence). This CDR3 spans 15 amino acids. In DNA, the CDR3 is TGTGCCAGCAGCAATACAGATGACAACTCCTACGAGCAGTACTTC. Translation: CASSNTDDNSYEQYF.

This clone has just a few counts. The chain carries TRBV19 and TRBJ1-2; unclear D gene. CDR3 length: 14 residues. Germline V gene lookup returns CDR1 LNHDA and CDR2 SQIVND (reference sequence). V was shortened by 5 bases and J by 1 base, with 11 bases between the two germline ends. In DNA, the CDR3 is TGTGCCAGTAGTTGGCGGGGTTATAACTATGGCTACACCTTC. Residues: CASSWRGYNYGYTF.

Only one count was recorded for this clone. V gene TRBV10-3 combines with J gene TRBJ2-6; weak D call: TRBD1 (6 bases). CDR1 and CDR2 (germline): ENHRY, SYGVKD. Trimming took 3 bases from V and 10 from J, leaving 19 bases between them. The CDR3 consists of 16 residues. In nucleotides, the CDR3 is TGTGCCATCAGTGAAGGTTACAGGGCCACCCGAAACGTCCTGACTTTC. It is translated as CAISEGYRATRNVLTF.

The chain combines TRBV2 with TRBJ1-2; maybe TRBD1 (6 bases). This CDR3 spans 15 amino acids. Germline V gene data show CDR1 as SNHLY and CDR2 as FYNNEI. V lost 5 bases to trimming and J lost 7 bases, with 20 bases between them. CDR3 protein: CASSLDSPGGGGYTF. The CDR3 DNA follows: TGTGCCAGCAGTCTGGACAGCCCGGGGGGGGGTGGCTACACCTTC.

This CDR3 is CASSGHSEQETQYF. The CDR3 bases are TGCGCCAGCAGCGGACACAGTGAACAAGAGACCCAGTACTTC. The chain is built from TRBV5-1 and TRBJ2-5; perhaps TRBD1 as D (5 bases). From germline, CDR1 is SGHRS and CDR2 YFSETQ. CDR3 size: 14 residues. Trimming took off 4 bases at V and 2 bases at J, with 12 bases between the two ends.

J is TRBJ2-5 and V is TRBV20-1; 11 bases agree with TRBD2. There are 16 residues in the CDR3. J lost 5 bases, V lost 3 bases, and 11 bases had no gene match. The germline V gene encodes CDR1 DFQATT and CDR2 SNEGSKA (reference sequence). This CDR3 is CSASPVAGGQDETQYF. The CDR3 DNA reads TGCAGTGCTAGTCCCGTAGCGGGAGGGCAGGATGAGACCCAGTACTTC.

The chain employs TRBV28 and TRBJ1-4, with 8 bases aligning to TRBD1. This CDR3 spans 17 amino acids. After removal of 6 bases from V and 8 bases from J, the junction contained 17 bases not matched to a gene. Germline loops: CDR1 MDHEN, CDR2 SYDVKM. CDR3 sequence (DNA): TGTGCCAGCAGCCTCCGGACAGGGCGGGGTAGTAAGGAAAAACTGTTTTTT. Translated: CASSLRTGRGSKEKLFF.

In this sample, this clone turned up a few times. J is TRBJ2-7 and V is TRBV7-9; TRBD1 matches at 8 bases. The CDR3 spans 14 residues. Trimming removed 5 bases from V and 5 bases from J; junction bases left unmatched: 8. In germline, CDR1 is SEHNR, CDR2 FQNEAQ (reference sequence). CDR3 bases: TGTGCCAGCAGCCACCGAGACAGGGGTAACGAGCAGTACTTC. This sequence encodes CASSHRDRGNEQYF.

This chain links TRBV2 with TRBJ2-7; TRBD1 matches 11 bases. The J segment lost 4 bases and the V segment lost 2 bases, leaving 25 bases of the junction unmatched. This CDR3 has 22 amino acids. Germline CDR1 reads SNHLY; CDR2 reads FYNNEI. CDR3 nucleotides: TGTGCCAGCAGTGAAATGGGGACTATCCCTGGACAGGGGGCCGGCTGGGGATACGAGCAGTACTTC. It codes for CASSEMGTIPGQGAGWGYEQYF.

The chain is built from TRBV12-5 and TRBJ2-6; weak D call: TRBD2 (6 bases). The CDR3 consists of 17 residues. Germline assignment: CDR1 LGHNT and CDR2 FRNRAP. V gave up 2 bases and J gave up 4 bases, with 15 bases separating them. The CDR3 sequence: CASGLLRDSPGANVLTF. CDR3 sequence (DNA): TGTGCTAGTGGTTTGCTCCGGGACTCCCCCGGGGCCAACGTCCTGACTTTC.

This clone was detected many times. The genes are TRBV30 and TRBJ1-5; D unclear. The CDR3 is 11 residues long. Per germline, CDR1 GTSNPN and CDR2 SVGIG (reference sequence). V lost 5 bases, J lost 4 bases, and 6 bases lay in between. CDR3 residues: CAWGPNQPQHF. For the CDR3, the DNA is TGTGCCTGGGGCCCTAATCAGCCCCAGCATTTT.

The chain couples TRBV2 to TRBJ1-1, with 12 bases that match TRBD1. V was clipped by 8 bases and J by 4 bases; unmatched bases: 8. Germline CDR1 SNHLY, CDR2 FYNNEI. The CDR3 spans 15 residues. The chain's CDR3 is CASRGGTGGRTEAFF. CDR3 nucleotide sequence: TGTGCCAGCCGGGGGGGGACAGGGGGCCGCACTGAAGCTTTCTTT.